Sample share makes the clone carrying this T cell receptor (beta chain) medium-sized. The antigen remains unidentified. CDR3 length: 12 amino acids. Per germline, CDR1 SQVTM and CDR2 ANQGSEA. V dropped 3 bases and J dropped 7 bases, with 12 bases sitting between them. The data were taken from a study of tumor-infiltrating lymphocytes in glioblastoma multiforme. Whole-study results and caveats: RNA-based TCR sequencing may distort clone frequencies, since cells carry unequal TCR transcript numbers.

TCRB libraries came from RNA via three nested multiplex PCR rounds. One entry per CDR3 protein results from TCRdb running MiXCR on the multiplex PCR reads. The sample holds 9,500 to 13,000 distinct CDR3 sequences, roughly 65% seen once. The origin of this receptor is a male donor with glioblastoma. J is TRBJ1-2 and V is TRBV29-1; a weak D match, TRBD1 (6 bases). Material: brain tumor tissue. The CDR3 DNA follows: TGCAGCGTTGAGGCGGGGGCTGGTGGCTACACCTTC. It yields the protein CSVEAGAGGYTF. Using reference TRBV29-1 and TRBJ1-2 for the parts outside the CDR3, the full variable domain is SAVISQKPSRDICQRGTSLTIQCQVDSQVTMMFWYRQQPGQSLTLIATANQGSEATYESGFVIDKFPISRPNLTFSTLTVSNMSPEDSSIYLCSVEAGAGGYTFGSGTRLTVV.